This section outlines one TCR beta chain sequence together with its context. This sample was included in a study of blood T cell repertoires in COVID-19. Whole-study context: Specimens from acute and convalescent COVID-19 originated in the United States, Italy and Spain.

Per the authors' pipeline: It was from reference gene primer amplification that nucleated cell counts were estimated. Repertoires were generated with immunoSEQ multiplex PCR, while TCRdb's copy carries only in-frame clones and drops some. The DNA gave D and trimming, while V, J and clone size come from that table. The sample shows 300,000 to 350,000 clones, around 91% of them seen only once. The V gene's germline CDR1 is SGHKS and CDR2 YYEKEE (reference sequence). The CDR3 is 13 amino acids. V was clipped by 2 bases and J by 5 bases, with 7 bases between them. Patients from Seattle were sampled longitudinally, starting during active infection.

This TCR was sampled from a woman aged 40 to 50 with COVID-19, enrolled during active disease. The sample taken for sequencing was peripheral blood. The chain links TRBV5-5 to TRBJ1-4; D ambiguous. For the CDR3, the DNA is TGTGCCAGCAGCTTAGAACACAATGAAAAACTGTTTTTT. As protein: CASSLEHNEKLFF.